Sequencing of this TCR beta chain was carried out in a study of human T cells and chemical hapten exposure. Regarding the study as a whole: Donors in the study had alopecia, meaning their immune response may differ from healthy people's. Counts of TCRs above 1 in 1000 frequency stayed unchanged with DPC sensitization.

Stated time point: pre-sensitization, week 0. Treatment meaning: therapeutic diphenylcyclopropenone sensitization with weekly scalp DPC. The study drew its donors from alopecia patients who were 18 to 70 years old and suitable for DPC. This clonotype was seen a few times. Its antigen is not known. The library labeled individual cDNA molecules by adding unique molecular identifiers to them. TCRdb re-called the RACE reads through MiXCR, storing one row per CDR3 protein. The sample comprises under 300,000 distinct CDR3 sequences, about 9% of which are singletons, and 2% to 2.5% rests with the top ten. The input for sequencing was whole blood, taken in connection with sensitization to the hapten diphenylcyclopropenone (DPC). The sequence came from a woman aged 40 to 50 with alopecia areata. Some clones in this sample may be carry-over from other donors' samples.

CDR3 DNA sequence: TGCAGTGCTATCCCAGGGTTCGCTGAAGCTTTCTTT. Encoded protein: CSAIPGFAEAFF. The gene calls are TRBV20-1 and TRBJ1-1; D may be TRBD1 (5 bases). Germline values: CDR1 DFQATT, CDR2 SNEGSKA (reference sequence). With 4 bases removed from V and 6 bases from J, the gap between germline ends came to 12 bases. The CDR3 runs to 12 residues.